This passage covers 16 T cell receptor beta chains from one sample sequenced in a study of human T cells and chemical hapten exposure. Described time point: patch test 1, 2 weeks after DPC sensitization. Stated treatment: therapeutic diphenylcyclopropenone sensitization with weekly scalp DPC. TCRdb reanalysed the RACE reads using MiXCR and keeps one entry per CDR3 protein. In the table there are tens of thousands of distinct CDR3 sequences, about 11% of which are singletons. Material: whole blood, obtained in connection with sensitization to the hapten diphenylcyclopropenone (DPC). All receptors come from a woman aged 60-75 years with alopecia areata. Some clones in this sample may be carry-over from other donors' samples.

The chain combines TRBV29-1 with TRBJ1-1, with D maybe TRBD1 (5 bases). This CDR3 contains 14 residues. Germline CDR1 reads SQVTM; CDR2 reads ANQGSEA. Trimming cost V 2 bases and J 4 bases, with 14 bases left between them. The CDR3 spells CSVERRDGATEAFF. The CDR3 DNA reads TGCAGCGTTGAAAGGAGGGATGGGGCCACTGAAGCTTTCTTT.

This clonotype showed up many times. This chain links TRBV18 with TRBJ2-3; TRBD2 aligns across 9 bases. Germline V lookup: CDR1 KGHSH, CDR2 LQKENI. This CDR3 is built from 16 residues. After removal of 6 bases from V and 6 bases from J, the junction contained 13 bases not matched to a gene. The CDR3 region is CASSGISGGPLDTQYF. CDR3 DNA: TGTGCCAGCTCGGGTATTAGCGGGGGCCCGCTGGATACGCAGTATTTT.

This clonotype was seen many times. V gene TRBV20-1 combines with J gene TRBJ1-1, with a weak D call TRBD1 (5 bases). The ends were cut back, 5 bases at V and 6 bases at J, with 22 bases in the middle. Germline V gene data show CDR1 as DFQATT and CDR2 as SNEGSKA (reference sequence). The CDR3 is 15 amino acids. In nucleotides, the CDR3 is TGCAGTGCTGAACAGCTTCGGGGGAGCCTCCCTGAAGCTTTCTTT. Translation: CSAEQLRGSLPEAFF.

This clonotype has at least ten counts. The chain carries TRBV11-2 and TRBJ1-1, with unresolved D. CDR1 and CDR2 (germline): SGHAT, FQNNGV. V lost 3 bases to trimming and J lost 0 bases, with 8 bases between them. The CDR3 totals 14 residues. CDR3 sequence reads: CASSFPILNTEAFF. Written as DNA, the CDR3 is TGTGCCAGCAGCTTCCCAATCTTGAACACTGAAGCTTTCTTT.

This clonotype was counted between two and nine times. V and J are TRBV29-1 and TRBJ2-5; D ambiguous. V was cut by 2 bases and J by 0 bases, with 10 bases left in between. Germline CDR1 is SQVTM and CDR2 is ANQGSEA. The CDR3 is 14 residues long. CDR3 nucleotide sequence: TGCAGCGTTGAACCGGTAGAGTACCAAGAGACCCAGTACTTC. It translates to CSVEPVEYQETQYF.

This clonotype was observed at least ten times. The chain has TRBV7-2 and TRBJ2-7; perhaps D is TRBD1 or TRBD2 (5 bases each). The CDR3 is made up of 14 amino acids. The germline CDR1 and CDR2 sequences are SGHTA and FQGNSA. The V gene lost 2 bases and the J gene lost 6 bases, with 14 bases spanning the gap. The CDR3 nucleotides read TGTGCCAGCAGCTTAACTCGTGAGGGGCCCGAGCAGTACTTC. Protein sequence: CASSLTREGPEQYF.

Many counts were recorded for this clonotype. Its ends do not fully match the called genes, so a read error is possible. The rearrangement uses TRBV7-8 and TRBJ1-5; TRBD1 is a possible D gene (5 bases). The CDR3 is 17 residues long. Germline V gives CDR1 SGHVS, CDR2 FQNEAQ. CDR3 in amino acids: CASSLAREIFSNQPQHF. The CDR3 coding sequence is TGTGCCAGCAGTTTAGCCAGGGAGATTTTCTCGAATCAGCCCCAGCATTTT.

This clonotype was found many times. The chain is built from TRBV2 and TRBJ1-6; D not resolved. Germline CDR1 SNHLY, CDR2 FYNNEI. This CDR3 has 14 amino acids. The ends were cut back, 2 bases at V and 3 bases at J, with 5 bases in the middle. The DNA for the CDR3 is TGTGCCAGCAGTGAATGGAGCTATAATTCACCCCTCCACTTT. This sequence encodes CASSEWSYNSPLHF.

V is TRBV18 and J is TRBJ1-2; 8 bases align to TRBD1. The CDR3 runs 14 residues. Trimming took 5 bases from V and 3 from J; bases not matched to a gene: 5. Germline lookup yields CDR1 KGHSH and CDR2 LQKENI. Here the CDR3 DNA reads TGTGCCAGCTCAACACAGGGGGAGGACTATGGCTACACCTTC. It yields the protein CASSTQGEDYGYTF.

This clonotype was found many times. The rearrangement joins TRBV18 to TRBJ1-5, with D unclear. The CDR3 loop spans 13 amino acids. V gave up 6 bases and J gave up 4 bases, with 10 bases separating them. Per the germline V gene, CDR1 is KGHSH and CDR2 is LQKENI. This chain's CDR3 is CASSMAVNQPQHF. Written as DNA, the CDR3 is TGTGCCAGCTCTATGGCCGTAAATCAGCCCCAGCATTTT.

This clonotype appeared once. The chain couples TRBV12-3 or TRBV12-4 to TRBJ1-5, with D tentatively TRBD1 (6 bases). This CDR3 has 13 residues. Trimming took 8 bases from V and 5 from J, leaving 13 bases between them. CDR3 bases: TGTGCCAGCTCGGACAGTACCTATCAGCCCCAGCATTTT. Translated, it gives CASSDSTYQPQHF.

The rearrangement joins TRBV20-1 to TRBJ2-3; 8 nucleotides agree with TRBD1. J gave up 6 bases and V 0 bases, and 8 bases lay outside the gene matches. Germline CDR1 reads DFQATT; CDR2 reads SNEGSKA (reference sequence). The CDR3 consists of 15 residues. CDR3 sequence reads: CSARDQTGAGDTQYF. The CDR3 nucleotides read TGCAGTGCTAGAGATCAGACAGGGGCCGGCGATACGCAGTATTTT.

The V gene is TRBV20-1, the J gene TRBJ1-2; the D is unclear. Germline V gene lookup returns CDR1 DFQATT and CDR2 SNEGSKA (reference sequence). Trimming pared 6 bases from V and 0 bases from J, leaving 14 bases between. The length of the CDR3 is 14 residues. CDR3 amino acids: CSATEGGANYGYTF. DNA of the CDR3: TGCAGTGCAACGGAGGGAGGCGCTAACTATGGCTACACCTTC.

This clonotype was observed a handful of times. The chain recombines TRBV6-5 with TRBJ1-4; TRBD1 matches 7 bases. Germline V gene data show CDR1 as MNHEY and CDR2 as SVGAGI. With V trimmed by 6 bases and J by 8 bases, 15 bases remained unmatched. The CDR3 has 16 residues. In DNA form, the CDR3 reads TGTGCCAGCAGCAATTGGATAGGGGGCCGAGACGAAAAACTGTTTTTT. Protein sequence: CASSNWIGGRDEKLFF.

The chain uses TRBV6-6 and TRBJ2-5; 7 bases fit TRBD2. The CDR3 is made up of 14 amino acids. The J segment lost 5 bases and the V segment lost 0 bases, leaving 3 bases of the junction unmatched. Germline values: CDR1 MNHNY, CDR2 SVGAGI (reference sequence). The CDR3 DNA is TGTGCCAGCAGTTACTCGAAAGCGGGGGAGACCCAGTACTTC. It codes for CASSYSKAGETQYF.

The chain joins TRBV24-1 to TRBJ2-2; D gene ambiguous. Per the germline V gene, CDR1 is KGHDR and CDR2 is SFDVKD. The V and J ends lost 4 bases and 0 bases respectively, with 5 bases between them. This CDR3 spans 14 amino acids. The DNA of the CDR3 is TGTGCCACCAGTGACCCTTCGAACACCGGGGAGCTGTTTTTT. This sequence encodes CATSDPSNTGELFF.